This T cell receptor beta chain was recovered during a study of early T cells in non-severe SARS-CoV-2 infection. Study in general: Bulk RNA isolated from unsorted whole blood underwent sequencing; chains were not paired.

This clonotype was counted many times. As yet, its antigen is unknown. Study findings and constraints: VDJdb-based annotation leaned toward anti-spike CD8 responses and missed private and CD4 specificities.

The CDR3 spans 15 residues. After removal of 0 bases from V and 6 bases from J, the junction contained 4 bases not matched to a gene. Germline CDR1 reads SEHNR; CDR2 reads FQNEAQ (reference sequence). Individual cDNA molecules received unique molecular identifiers. MiXCR was run by TCRdb on the 5' RACE reads, yielding one entry per CDR3 protein. The table includes 45,000 to 55,000 distinct CDR3 sequences, approximately 6.7% detected once. The origin of this receptor is an adult who was a healthcare worker with PCR-confirmed SARS-CoV-2 infection or an uninfected control (not recorded which). V usage is TRBV7-9 and J usage is TRBJ1-2; 10 nucleotides align to TRBD1. The material sequenced was whole blood. In DNA form, the CDR3 reads TGTGCCAGCAGCTTAGCCTCCGGGACAGGGGATGGCTACACCTTC. This gives the protein CASSLASGTGDGYTF. Combining the CDR3 with reference TRBV7-9 and TRBJ1-2 gives the whole variable domain DTGVSQNPRHKITKRGQNVTFRCDPISEHNRLYWYRQTLGQGPEFLTYFQNEAQLEKSRLLSDRFSAERPKGSFSTLEIQRTEQGDSAMYLCASSLASGTGDGYTFGSGTRLTVV.